Included here is one T cell receptor beta chain sequence, with context. Its antigen is unidentified. Germline CDR1 and CDR2: ENHRY and SYGVKD. CDR3 length: 15 residues. V lost 4 bases to trimming and J lost 1 base; unmatched junction nucleotides: 4. TCRdb re-analysed the reads in MiXCR, keeping a single row per CDR3 protein. Seen here are approximately 750,000 distinct CDR3 sequences, 35% to 45% observed once, and the top ten hold around 2.6%. The source of the sample is a study of T cell repertoires in cytomegalovirus infection. About the research overall: Both CMV infection and a matching HLA type were indicated by public TCR beta signatures.

Study-wide findings and caveats: The ex vivo response was dominated by HLA-C-restricted CMV-specific TCR beta clonotypes. People with CMV and the relevant HLA were identified by cumulative public TCR beta family frequency.

Sequences were obtained from PBMCs. The sequence came from a human donor in good health (CMV status not recorded). Some clones in this sample may be carry-over from other donors' samples. The V gene is TRBV10-3, the J gene TRBJ2-7; the match to TRBD1 covers 10 bases. In DNA, the CDR3 is TGTGCCATCAGTGGGGGACAGGGGCCATCCTACGAGCAGTACTTC. Translation gives CAISGGQGPSYEQYF.